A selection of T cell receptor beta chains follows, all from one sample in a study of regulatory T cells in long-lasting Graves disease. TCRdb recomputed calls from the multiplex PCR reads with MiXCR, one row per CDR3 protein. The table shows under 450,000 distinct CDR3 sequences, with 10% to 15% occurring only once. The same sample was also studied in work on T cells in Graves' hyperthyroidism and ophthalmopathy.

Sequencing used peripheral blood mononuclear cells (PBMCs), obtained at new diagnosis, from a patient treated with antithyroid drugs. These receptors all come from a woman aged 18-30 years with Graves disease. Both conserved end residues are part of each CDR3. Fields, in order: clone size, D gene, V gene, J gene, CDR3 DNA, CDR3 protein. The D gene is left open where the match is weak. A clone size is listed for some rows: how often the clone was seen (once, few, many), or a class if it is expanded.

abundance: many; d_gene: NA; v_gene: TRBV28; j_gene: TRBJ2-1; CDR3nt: TGTGCCAGCAACCTAGGGATTGGCAATGAGCAGTTCTTC; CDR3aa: CASNLGIGNEQFF
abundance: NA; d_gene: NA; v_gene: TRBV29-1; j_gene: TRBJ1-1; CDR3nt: TGCAGCGCCGGGCGGGGAGGATGGAACACTGAAGCTTTCTTT; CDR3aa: CSAGRGGWNTEAFF
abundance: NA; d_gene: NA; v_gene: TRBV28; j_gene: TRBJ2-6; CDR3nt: TGTGCCAGCAGTTTAGCATTCGGGGCCAACGTCCTGACTTTC; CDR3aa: CASSLAFGANVLTF
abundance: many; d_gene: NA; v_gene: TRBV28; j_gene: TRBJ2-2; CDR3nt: TGTGCCAGCAAAACTCTAACAGGGTCTAAGAACACCGGGGAGCTGTTTTTT; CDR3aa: CASKTLTGSKNTGELFF
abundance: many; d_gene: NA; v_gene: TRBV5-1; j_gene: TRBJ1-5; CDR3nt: TGCGCCAGCAGCTCGGGCCTCTCAAGCAGTCAGCCCCAGCATTTT; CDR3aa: CASSSGLSSSQPQHF
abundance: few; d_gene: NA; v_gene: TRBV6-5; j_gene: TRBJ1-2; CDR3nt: TGTGCCAGCAGTTACGGAAGCCACTATGGCTACACCTTC; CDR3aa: CASSYGSHYGYTF
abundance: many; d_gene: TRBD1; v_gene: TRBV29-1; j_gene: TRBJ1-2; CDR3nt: TGCAGCGCCCAAGCCCCGGGACAGGGGACCCGTAAGGATGGCTACACCTTC; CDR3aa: CSAQAPGQGTRKDGYTF
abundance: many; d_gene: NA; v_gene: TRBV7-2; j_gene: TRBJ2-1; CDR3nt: TGTGCCAGCAGACCGGACGGGAGCTCCTACAATGAGCAGTTCTTC; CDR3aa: CASRPDGSSYNEQFF
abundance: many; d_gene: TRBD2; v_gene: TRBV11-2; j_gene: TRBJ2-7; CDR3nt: TGTGCCAGCAGCCCAAGGACTAGCGGGAGGGCCGGGTTCGGCGAGCAGTACTTC; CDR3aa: CASSPRTSGRAGFGEQYF
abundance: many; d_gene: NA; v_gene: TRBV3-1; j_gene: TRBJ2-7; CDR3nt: TGTGCCAGCAGCCGGACCGATGCCTACGAGCAGTACTTC; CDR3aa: CASSRTDAYEQYF
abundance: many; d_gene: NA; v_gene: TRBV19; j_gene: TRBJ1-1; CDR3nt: TGTGCCAGTAACTACGGAGGCCGCACTGAAGCTTTCTTT; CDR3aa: CASNYGGRTEAFF
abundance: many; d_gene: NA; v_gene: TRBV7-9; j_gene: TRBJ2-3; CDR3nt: TGTGCCAGCGGCTCCGGGGGCACAGATACGCAGTATTTT; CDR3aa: CASGSGGTDTQYF
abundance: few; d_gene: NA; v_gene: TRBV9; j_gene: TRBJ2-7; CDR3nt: TGTGCCAGCAGCGTGAGCCGGCTAGGGGAGGAGCAGTACTTC; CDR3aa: CASSVSRLGEEQYF
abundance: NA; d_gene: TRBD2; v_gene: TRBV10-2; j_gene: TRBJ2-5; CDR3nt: TGCGCCAGCAGTGCGGGACTAACGGCCCCTCTAACGACCCAGTACTTC; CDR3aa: CASSAGLTAPLTTQYF
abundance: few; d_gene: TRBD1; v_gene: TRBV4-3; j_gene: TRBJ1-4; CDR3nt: TGCGCCAGCAGCCAAGATCAAGGGGGCAGGGGAAAACTGTTTTTT; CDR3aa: CASSQDQGGRGKLFF
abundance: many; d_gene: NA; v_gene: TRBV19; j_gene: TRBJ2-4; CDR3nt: TGTGCCAGTAGTCGGCAGGGGAACCCGTCGAAAAACATTCAGTACTTC; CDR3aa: CASSRQGNPSKNIQYF
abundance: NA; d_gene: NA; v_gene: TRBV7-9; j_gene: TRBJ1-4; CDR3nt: TGTGCCAGCAGCTTCCCCAGGGGAAAACTGTTTTTT; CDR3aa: CASSFPRGKLFF
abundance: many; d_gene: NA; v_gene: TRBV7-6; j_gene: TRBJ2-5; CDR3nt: TGTGCCAGCAGACCTGACACGCTTTACCAAGAGACCCAGTACTTC; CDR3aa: CASRPDTLYQETQYF
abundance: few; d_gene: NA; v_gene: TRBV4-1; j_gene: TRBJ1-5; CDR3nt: TGCGCCAGCAGCCAGGGGGTTTTGGCGCCCCAGCATTTT; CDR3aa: CASSQGVLAPQHF
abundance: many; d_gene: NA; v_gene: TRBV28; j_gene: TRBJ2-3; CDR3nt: TGTGCCAGCACCCTAACTAGTACGGGTACAGATACGCAGTATTTT; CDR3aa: CASTLTSTGTDTQYF
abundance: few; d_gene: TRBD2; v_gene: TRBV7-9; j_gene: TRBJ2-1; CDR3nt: TGTGCCAGCAGTCCTCCTGGGACTATATACAATGAGCAGTTCTTC; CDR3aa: CASSPPGTIYNEQFF
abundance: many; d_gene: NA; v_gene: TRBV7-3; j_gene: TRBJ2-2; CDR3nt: TGTGCCAGCAGCTTAGGACGGAGCACCGCGAACACCGGGGAGCTGTTTTTT; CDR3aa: CASSLGRSTANTGELFF
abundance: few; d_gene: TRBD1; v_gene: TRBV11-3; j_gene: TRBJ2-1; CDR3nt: TGTGCCAGCAGCCCAGGGGGAATACAGGGTTTTTCCTACAATGAGCAGTTCTTC; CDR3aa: CASSPGGIQGFSYNEQFF
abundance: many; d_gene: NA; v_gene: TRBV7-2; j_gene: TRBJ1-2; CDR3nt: TGTGCCAGCAGCTGGGGGTCGGCTCCTAACTATGGCTACACCTTC; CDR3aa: CASSWGSAPNYGYTF
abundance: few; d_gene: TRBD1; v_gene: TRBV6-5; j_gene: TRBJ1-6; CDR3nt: TGTGCCAGCAGTTACGGGGGTCGGGACAGCCTAAATTCACCCCTCCACTTT; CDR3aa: CASSYGGRDSLNSPLHF
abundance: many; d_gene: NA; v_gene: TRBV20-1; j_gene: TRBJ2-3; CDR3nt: TGCAGTGCTAGAAAAGAGGCTAGCCTCGCCACAGATACGCAGTATTTT; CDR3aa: CSARKEASLATDTQYF
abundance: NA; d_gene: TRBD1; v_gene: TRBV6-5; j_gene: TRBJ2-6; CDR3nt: TGTGCCAGCAGTTTCCTCGCCGGGACAGGGGGTTTCTCTGGGGCCAACGTCCTGACTTTC; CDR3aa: CASSFLAGTGGFSGANVLTF
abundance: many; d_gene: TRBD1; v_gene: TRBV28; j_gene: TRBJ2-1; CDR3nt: TGTGCCAGCAGTTCTACCACCGACAGGGGGACTTACAATGAGCAGTTCTTC; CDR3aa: CASSSTTDRGTYNEQFF
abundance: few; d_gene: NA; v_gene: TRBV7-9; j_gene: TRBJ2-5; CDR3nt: TGTGCCAGCAGCTTTACCCTGGACTCCCAAGAGACCCAGTACTTC; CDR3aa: CASSFTLDSQETQYF
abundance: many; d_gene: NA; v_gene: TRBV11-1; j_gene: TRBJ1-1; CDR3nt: TGTGCCAGCAGCTTAAGGGCAGATCCTATGAACACTGAAGCTTTCTTT; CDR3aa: CASSLRADPMNTEAFF
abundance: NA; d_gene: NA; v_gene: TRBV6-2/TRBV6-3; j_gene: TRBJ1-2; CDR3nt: TGTGCCAGCAGTTACGCAATGCGCGGCTACACCTTC; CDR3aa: CASSYAMRGYTF
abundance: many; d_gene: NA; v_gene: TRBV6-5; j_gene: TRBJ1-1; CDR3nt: TGTGCCAGCAGTTACCTTAGTAACACTGAAGCTTTCTTT; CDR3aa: CASSYLSNTEAFF
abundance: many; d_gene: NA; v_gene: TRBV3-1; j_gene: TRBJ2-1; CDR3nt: TGTGCCAGCAGCCATTTTACGCAGCACGCCTACAATGAGCAGTTCTTC; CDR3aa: CASSHFTQHAYNEQFF
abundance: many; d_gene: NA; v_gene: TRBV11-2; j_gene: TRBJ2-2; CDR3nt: TGTGCCAGCAGCCACTCTGACCTGATGTCCGGGGAGCTGTTTTTT; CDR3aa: CASSHSDLMSGELFF
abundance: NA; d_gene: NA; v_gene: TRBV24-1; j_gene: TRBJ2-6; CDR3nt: TGTGCCACCAGTGATACTAGGGTCTCGGGCTCTGGGGCCAACGTCCTGACTTTC; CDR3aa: CATSDTRVSGSGANVLTF
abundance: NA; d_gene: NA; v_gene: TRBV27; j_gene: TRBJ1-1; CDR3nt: TGTGCCAGCAGTTTCGTCGGGGCGCCAACTGAAGCTTTCTTT; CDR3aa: CASSFVGAPTEAFF
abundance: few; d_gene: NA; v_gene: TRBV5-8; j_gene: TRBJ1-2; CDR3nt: TGTGCCAGCAGCGACGGTGGTGACGGCTACACCTTC; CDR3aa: CASSDGGDGYTF
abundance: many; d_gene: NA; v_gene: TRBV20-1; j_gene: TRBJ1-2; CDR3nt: TGCAGTGCTAGTGGCCAGGGTGACTATGGCTACACCTTC; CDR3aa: CSASGQGDYGYTF
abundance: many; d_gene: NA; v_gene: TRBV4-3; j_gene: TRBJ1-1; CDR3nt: TGCGCCAGCAGCCAGGGGGCGAGGCACATGAACACTGAAGCTTTCTTT; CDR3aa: CASSQGARHMNTEAFF
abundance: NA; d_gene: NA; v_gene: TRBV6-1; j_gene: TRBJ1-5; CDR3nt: TGTGCCAGCAGTAAAGAACTTAGCAATCAGCCCCAGCATTTT; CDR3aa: CASSKELSNQPQHF